This T cell receptor beta chain is drawn from a study of cytomegalovirus exposure and HLA in healthy donors. V was pared by 5 bases and J by 5 bases, with 5 bases of the junction left unmatched. The CDR3 extends over 15 amino acids. Per the germline V gene, CDR1 is SGHNT and CDR2 is YYREEE (reference sequence). This PCR relied on a set of 60 Vbeta primers and 13 Jbeta primers. Assay: immunoSEQ multiplex PCR; the TCRdb copy retains only in-frame clones and omits some. This repertoire shows 100,000 or so clones, roughly 84% found once; its top ten account for roughly 1.2%. The source is a woman aged 18-29 years in good health and CMV-seronegative. The rearrangement links TRBV5-4 to TRBJ1-6; 9 bases match TRBD1. The sequenced sample was PBMCs. For the CDR3, the DNA is TGTGCCAGCAGACCCGACAGGGGGGATAATTCACCCCTCCACTTT. Translated: CASRPDRGDNSPLHF.